This T cell receptor (beta chain) was captured by sequencing in a study of siplizumab effects on memory and regulatory T cells. Measured with immunoSEQ multiplex PCR; TCRdb has only the in-frame clones, and not every one. The sample gives 99,000 or so clones, roughly 94% of which show up once; roughly 1.3% is in the top ten. The V gene's germline CDR1 is MDHEN and CDR2 SYDVKM. The CDR3 is made up of 14 amino acids. V was shortened by 3 bases and J by 5 bases, with 14 bases between the two germline ends. The chain recombines TRBV28 with TRBJ2-7, with D tentatively TRBD2 (6 bases). This clonotype was obtained from a human donor in good health. The material sequenced was non-Treg CD4+ T cells sorted from blood. The CDR3 region is CASSFPGRPHEQYF. The CDR3 DNA reads TGTGCCAGCAGTTTCCCCGGGAGACCCCACGAGCAGTACTTC.